The 21 T cell receptor beta chains listed next were all sequenced from one sample in a study of blood T cell repertoires in COVID-19. Only in-frame clones appear in the TCRdb table, and some are missing; sequencing was by immunoSEQ multiplex PCR. Found here are fewer than 700,000 clones, approximately 91% of them singletons; the top ten hold 7.5% to 9.5%. Sequencing was done on a sample of peripheral blood. The source of these receptors is a woman aged 45-65 years with COVID-19, enrolled during active disease.

The J gene is TRBJ2-3, the V gene TRBV10-1; a possible D gene is TRBD1 (6 bases). Between the trimmed V and J ends, which lost 4 bases and 4 bases, there was a span of 9 bases. Germline values: CDR1 WNHNN, CDR2 SYGVQD (reference sequence). The CDR3 sequence is 13 residues long. CDR3 protein: CASSVEGADTQYF. The CDR3 coding sequence is TGCGCCAGCAGTGTCGAGGGGGCAGATACGCAGTATTTT.

The V call is TRBV19, the J call TRBJ1-2, with D possibly being TRBD1 (6 bases). From germline, CDR1 is LNHDA and CDR2 SQIVND (reference sequence). The V end lost 1 base, the J end lost 4 bases, and 10 bases lay between the germline ends. The CDR3 length is 14 residues. The CDR3 reads CASSIAGTTYGYTF. In nucleotides, the CDR3 is TGTGCCAGTAGTATAGCAGGGACAACCTATGGCTACACCTTC.

The chain combines TRBV9 with TRBJ2-2, with 7 bases matching TRBD1. The ends lost 2 bases at V and 4 bases at J; junction bases unmatched: 5. Germline V gene data show CDR1 as SGDLS and CDR2 as YYNGEE. The CDR3 has 15 amino acids. The CDR3 loop is CASSVTAGGTGELFF. The CDR3 DNA follows: TGTGCCAGCAGCGTGACGGCAGGGGGCACCGGGGAGCTGTTTTTT.

The J gene is TRBJ2-7, the V gene TRBV12-3 or TRBV12-4; a possible D gene is TRBD1 (6 bases). The CDR3 sequence is 12 residues long. Trimming cost V 5 bases and J 2 bases, with 7 bases left between them. CDR3 sequence: CASSGGPYEQYF. The CDR3 DNA reads as TGTGCCAGCAGTGGGGGCCCCTACGAGCAGTACTTC.

The chain has TRBV4-1 and TRBJ2-7; perhaps TRBD2 as D (6 bases). Looked up from germline, CDR1 is MGHRA and CDR2 is YSYEKL. The CDR3 is made up of 17 amino acids. V was pared by 0 bases and J by 0 bases, with 15 bases between. The CDR3 sequence is CASSQDLRGRSSYEQYF. The CDR3 DNA reads as TGCGCCAGCAGCCAAGATCTGCGGGGCCGAAGCTCCTACGAGCAGTACTTC.

The chain couples TRBV24-1 to TRBJ1-2; 7 positions agree with TRBD1. Trimming took 5 bases from V and 12 from J; bases not matched to a gene: 8. The germline CDR1 and CDR2 sequences are KGHDR and SFDVKD. The CDR3 totals 12 residues. For the CDR3, the DNA is TGTGCCACCAGTGGGGGAGACAGGGCTCACACCTTC. It specifies CATSGGDRAHTF.

The chain couples TRBV7-9 to TRBJ1-2; D gene uncertain. The CDR3 contains 17 residues. Per germline, CDR1 SEHNR and CDR2 FQNEAQ (reference sequence). The V end lost 5 bases, the J end lost 3 bases, and 22 bases lay between the germline ends. For the CDR3, the DNA is TGTGCCAGCAGCCCCCGAGTGATGGCAGGACTATACTATGGCTACACCTTC. As protein: CASSPRVMAGLYYGYTF.

DNA of the CDR3: TGTGCCTGGAGTGGGTGGCGGGGAAGCAATCAGCCCCAGCATTTT. Protein product: CAWSGWRGSNQPQHF. The rearrangement links TRBV30 to TRBJ1-5; D remains unclear. Per germline, CDR1 GTSNPN and CDR2 SVGIG (reference sequence). The CDR3 runs 15 residues. V was clipped by 1 base and J by 1 base, with 11 bases between them.

The chain couples TRBV6-6 to TRBJ1-1; D unclear. The V gene lost 4 bases and the J gene lost 7 bases, with 13 bases spanning the gap. Germline values: CDR1 MNHNY, CDR2 SVGAGI (reference sequence). This CDR3 region has 13 residues. The CDR3 loop is CASSLTEVGEAFF. In DNA form, the CDR3 reads TGTGCCAGCAGTTTAACTGAGGTGGGTGAAGCTTTCTTT.

The chain joins TRBV4-1 to TRBJ2-7; the match to TRBD1 covers 8 bases. V trimming: 3 bases; J trimming: 1 base; junction bases outside the gene matches: 8. CDR3 length equals 16 residues. The germline gives CDR1 MGHRA, CDR2 YSYEKL. CDR3 sequence: CASSHPGGRASYEQYF. CDR3 nucleotide sequence: TGCGCCAGCAGCCACCCAGGGGGCAGGGCTTCCTACGAGCAGTACTTC.

The chain carries TRBV20-1 and TRBJ1-4; D may be TRBD1 (6 bases). The CDR3 length is 15 residues. Germline V lookup: CDR1 DFQATT, CDR2 SNEGSKA (reference sequence). Trimming removed 3 bases from V and 1 base from J, with 12 bases in between. The CDR3 loop is CSASTGFETNEKLFF. The CDR3 nucleotides are TGCAGTGCTAGTACAGGGTTCGAAACTAATGAAAAACTGTTTTTT.

This chain connects TRBV28 to TRBJ2-3; the match to TRBD2 covers 8 bases. CDR1 and CDR2 (germline): MDHEN, SYDVKM. CDR3 size: 16 residues. After removal of 5 bases from V and 2 bases from J, the junction contained 9 bases not matched to a gene. The CDR3 coding sequence is TGTGCCAGCAGTCCCGGGGGGGGGCGAATCACAGATACGCAGTATTTT. Residues: CASSPGGGRITDTQYF.

This chain uses TRBV5-1 with TRBJ1-1, with 7 bases lining up with TRBD1. J lost 4 bases, V lost 4 bases, and 4 bases had no gene match. Germline CDR1 SGHRS, CDR2 YFSETQ. The length of the CDR3 is 13 residues. DNA for the CDR3: TGCGCCAGCAGCAACCACAGGGGCACTGAAGCTTTCTTT. This encodes CASSNHRGTEAFF. The whole variable domain, filled in from reference TRBV5-1 and TRBJ1-1, reads KAGVTQTPRYLIKTRGQQVTLSCSPISGHRSVSWYQQTPGQGLQFLFEYFSETQRNKGNFPGRFSGRQFSNSRSEMNVSTLELGDSALYLCASSNHRGTEAFFGQGTRLTVV.

Points on this clone: The sample carries other DNA sequences with the same CDR3. This chain uses TRBV9 with TRBJ1-2; D is possibly TRBD1 (6 bases). Trimming left V 0 bases short and J 3 bases short, with 9 bases between. The CDR3 is made up of 14 amino acids. CDR1 and CDR2 from the germline V gene are SGDLS and YYNGEE. The chain's CDR3 is CASSVDRADYGYTF. DNA for the CDR3: TGTGCCAGCAGCGTAGACAGGGCAGACTATGGCTACACCTTC.

This chain uses TRBV5-4 with TRBJ2-7; D is unclear. V lost 3 bases, J lost 5 bases, and 18 bases lay in between. The germline V gene has CDR1 SGHNT and CDR2 YYREEE (reference sequence). The CDR3 spans 15 residues. The CDR3 DNA reads TGTGCCAGCAGCTCTTTACCCGGTGGAGTGGACGAGCAGTACTTC. Translated: CASSSLPGGVDEQYF.

The chain combines TRBV3-1 (or the pseudogene TRBV3-2) with TRBJ2-7; D unresolved. V was pared by 1 base and J by 6 bases, with 10 bases between. CDR3 length: 13 residues. Germline CDR1 reads LGHDT; CDR2 reads YNNKEL (reference sequence). CDR3 nucleotide sequence: TGTGCCAGCAGCCAAGGGGCCAGCCGCGAGCAGTACTTC. It is translated as CASSQGASREQYF.

CDR3 in DNA: TGCAGTGCTCCGGGGAGGGACACCATATATTTT. It is translated as CSAPGRDTIYF. The V gene is TRBV20-1, the J gene TRBJ1-3, with D unresolved. The CDR3 consists of 11 residues. V lost 5 bases, J lost 8 bases, and 10 bases lay in between. The germline V gene has CDR1 DFQATT and CDR2 SNEGSKA (reference sequence).

The chain joins TRBV2 to TRBJ1-6, with a weak D call TRBD1 (5 bases). The CDR3 length is 17 residues. The V gene's germline CDR1 is SNHLY and CDR2 FYNNEI. The V and J ends lost 2 bases and 5 bases respectively, with 16 bases between them. The CDR3 DNA reads as TGTGCCAGCAGTGAATTCAACAGGCCCACCAATAATTCACCCCTCCACTTT. Residues: CASSEFNRPTNNSPLHF.

The chain links TRBV11-2 to TRBJ1-5, with a tentative D call TRBD1 (6 bases). Germline lookup yields CDR1 SGHAT and CDR2 FQNNGV. Trimming removed 6 bases at V and 0 bases at J, with 12 bases between. The CDR3 consists of 15 residues. The CDR3 nucleotides are TGTGCCAGCAGACATCAGGGGACTAGCAATCAGCCCCAGCATTTT. It translates to CASRHQGTSNQPQHF.

A single count supports this clone. This chain joins TRBV6-5 and TRBJ1-2; 9 positions agree with TRBD1. V was clipped by 6 bases and J by 8 bases; unmatched bases: 13. In germline, CDR1 is MNHEY, CDR2 SVGAGI. The CDR3 consists of 15 residues. This chain's CDR3 is CASRKPPGQGYGYTF. The CDR3 DNA reads as TGTGCCAGCAGAAAACCTCCGGGACAGGGATACGGCTACACCTTC.

V and J are TRBV12-3 or TRBV12-4 and TRBJ1-2; perhaps TRBD1 as D (5 bases). This CDR3 has 12 residues. Deletions cut 6 bases from V and 12 bases from J, with 17 bases between. The CDR3 coding sequence is TGTGCCAGCAGCCGCCTAAGACAGCCCGACACCTTC. It specifies CASSRLRQPDTF.